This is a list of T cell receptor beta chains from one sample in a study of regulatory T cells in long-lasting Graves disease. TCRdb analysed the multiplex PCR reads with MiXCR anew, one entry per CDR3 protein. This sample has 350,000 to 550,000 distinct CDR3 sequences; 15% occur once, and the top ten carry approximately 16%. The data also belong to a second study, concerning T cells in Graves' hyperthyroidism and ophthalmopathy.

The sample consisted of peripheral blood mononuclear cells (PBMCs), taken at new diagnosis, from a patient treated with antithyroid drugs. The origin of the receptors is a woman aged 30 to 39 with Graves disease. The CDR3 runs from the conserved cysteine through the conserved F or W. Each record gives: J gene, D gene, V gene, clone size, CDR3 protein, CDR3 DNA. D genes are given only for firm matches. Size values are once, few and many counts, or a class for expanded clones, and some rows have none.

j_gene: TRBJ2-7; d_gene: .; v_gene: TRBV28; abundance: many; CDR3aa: CASNGRYEQYF; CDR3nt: TGTGCCAGCAACGGGAGATACGAGCAGTACTTC
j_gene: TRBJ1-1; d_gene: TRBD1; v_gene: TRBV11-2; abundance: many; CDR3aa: CASSLIDITGTGWGKGAFF; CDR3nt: TGTGCCAGCAGCTTAATCGACATAACTGGGACAGGGTGGGGAAAGGGAGCTTTCTTT
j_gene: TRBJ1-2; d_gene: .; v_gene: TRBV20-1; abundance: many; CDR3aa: CSAPRDNLWVYGYTF; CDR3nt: TGCAGTGCTCCCCGGGACAACTTATGGGTCTATGGCTACACCTTC
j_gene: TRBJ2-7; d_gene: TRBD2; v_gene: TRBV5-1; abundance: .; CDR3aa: CASSPLGTSGGYEQYF; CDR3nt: TGCGCCAGCAGCCCATTAGGGACTAGCGGGGGCTACGAGCAGTACTTC
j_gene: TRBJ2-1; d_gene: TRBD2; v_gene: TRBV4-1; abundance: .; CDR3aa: CASSPIKAGVSVSEQFF; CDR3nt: TGCGCCAGCAGTCCCATTAAAGCGGGGGTCTCTGTCTCTGAGCAGTTCTTC
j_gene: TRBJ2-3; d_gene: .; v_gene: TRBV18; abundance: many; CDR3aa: CASSQMDTRGDTQYF; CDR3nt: TGTGCCAGCTCACAGATGGACACCCGTGGGGATACGCAGTATTTT
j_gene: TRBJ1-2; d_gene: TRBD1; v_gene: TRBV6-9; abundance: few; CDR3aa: CASSYLTGGQGYTF; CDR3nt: TGTGCCAGCAGTTACTTGACAGGGGGCCAAGGCTACACCTTC
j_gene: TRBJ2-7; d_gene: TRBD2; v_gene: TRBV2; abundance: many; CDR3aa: CASGSGSISYEQYF; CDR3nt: TGTGCCAGCGGAAGCGGGAGTATTTCCTACGAGCAGTACTTC
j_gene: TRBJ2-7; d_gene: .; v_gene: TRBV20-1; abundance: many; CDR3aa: CSARQVNEQYF; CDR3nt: TGCAGTGCCCGACAGGTAAACGAGCAGTACTTC
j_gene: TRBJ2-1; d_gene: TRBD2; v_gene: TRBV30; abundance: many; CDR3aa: CAWSPVGSLAGRSYNEQFF; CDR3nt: TGTGCCTGGAGCCCGGTTGGCTCATTAGCGGGTCGCTCCTACAATGAGCAGTTCTTC
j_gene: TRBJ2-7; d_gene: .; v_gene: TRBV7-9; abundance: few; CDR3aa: CASSSRGGNGYEQYF; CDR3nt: TGTGCCAGCAGCTCCAGGGGCGGGAACGGTTACGAGCAGTACTTC
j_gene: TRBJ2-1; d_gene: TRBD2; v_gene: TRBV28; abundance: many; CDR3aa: CASTLRRAGGAYNEQFF; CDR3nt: TGTGCCAGCACCCTGCGGCGGGCGGGAGGGGCGTACAATGAGCAGTTCTTC
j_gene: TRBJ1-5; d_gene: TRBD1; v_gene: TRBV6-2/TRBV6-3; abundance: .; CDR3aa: CASSSRTGGRSGQHF; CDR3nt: TGTGCCAGCAGTTCTAGGACAGGGGGTCGCTCGGGCCAGCATTTT
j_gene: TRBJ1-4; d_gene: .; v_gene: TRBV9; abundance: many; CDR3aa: CASSGQGVSNEKLFF; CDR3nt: TGTGCCAGCAGCGGGCAAGGGGTCTCTAATGAAAAACTGTTTTTT
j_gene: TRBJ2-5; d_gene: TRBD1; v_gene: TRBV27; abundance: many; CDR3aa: CASSSYRGGQQTQYF; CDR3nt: TGTGCCAGCAGTTCCTACAGGGGCGGCCAACAGACCCAGTACTTC